The 25 T cell receptor beta chains below were found in one sample sequenced in a study of a mutant IDH1 vaccine in newly diagnosed glioma. The time point is: baseline, week 1 (first vaccination visit). Treatment defined: pre-vaccination baseline after standard-of-care therapy. Produced via immunoSEQ multiplex PCR; TCRdb's table is partial and in-frame only. The table lists about 98,000 clones, about 90% of them singletons. The sequencing here drew on PBMCs, taken from a glioma patient treated with radiotherapy, temozolomide or both. Every receptor here comes from a woman aged 45-65 years with glioma.

This chain connects TRBV25-1 to TRBJ2-1, with 7 bases lining up with TRBD2. Germline V gives CDR1 MGHDK, CDR2 SYGVNS. The CDR3 totals 14 residues. V dropped 5 bases and J dropped 7; count of bases not matched to a gene: 8. CDR3 sequence: CASSMAGVRNEQFF. The CDR3 DNA is TGTGCCAGCAGTATGGCGGGAGTTAGGAATGAGCAGTTCTTC. The full variable domain, in which reference TRBV25-1 and TRBJ2-1 provide the parts outside the CDR3, is EADIYQTPRYLVIGTGKKITLECSQTMGHDKMYWYQQDPGMELHLIHYSYGVNSTEKGDLSSESTVSRIRTEHFPLTLESARPSHTSQYLCASSMAGVRNEQFFGPGTRLTVL.

The chain recombines TRBV4-2 with TRBJ2-7; D call uncertain. CDR3 length equals 12 residues. Per germline, CDR1 LGHNA and CDR2 YNFKEQ. Trimming took off 2 bases at V and 4 bases at J, with 6 bases between the two ends. Here the CDR3 DNA reads TGTGCCAGCAGCCAAATTCCGTACGAGCAGTACTTC. It yields the protein CASSQIPYEQYF.

V gene TRBV6-6 combines with J gene TRBJ1-1; perhaps TRBD1 as D (5 bases). CDR3 size: 12 residues. Germline values: CDR1 MNHNY, CDR2 SVGAGI (reference sequence). V was clipped by 7 bases and J by 6 bases, with 12 bases between them. CDR3 residues: CASKPGGPEAFF. CDR3 nucleotide sequence: TGTGCCAGCAAACCGGGGGGACCTGAAGCTTTCTTT.

This sequence joins TRBV11-2 and TRBJ1-2; D is perhaps TRBD1 (6 bases). CDR1 SGHAT and CDR2 FQNNGV come from the germline V gene. This CDR3 contains 13 residues. V was shortened by 5 bases and J by 0 bases, with 7 bases between the two germline ends. CDR3 coding DNA: TGTGCCAGCAGCCGGACAGCTAACTATGGCTACACCTTC. Translation: CASSRTANYGYTF.

This chain uses TRBV7-2 with TRBJ2-1, with 7 nucleotides matching TRBD2. V was clipped by 6 bases and J by 8 bases; unmatched bases: 13. Germline values: CDR1 SGHTA, CDR2 FQGNSA. The CDR3 is 15 amino acids. The CDR3 region is CASRYSAGAIYEQFF. The CDR3 DNA reads TGTGCCAGCAGATACTCTGCGGGAGCTATCTATGAGCAGTTCTTC.

The gene calls are TRBV10-2 and TRBJ1-5; D remains ambiguous. The CDR3 has 13 amino acids. V lost 6 bases and J lost 4, with 10 bases in between. Germline CDR1 reads WSHSY; CDR2 reads SAAADI. The DNA for the CDR3 is TGCGCCAGCAGGTATCAATGGAATCAGCCCCAGCATTTT. It is translated as CASRYQWNQPQHF.

The J gene is TRBJ2-3, the V gene TRBV19; D unclear. Per the germline V gene, CDR1 is LNHDA and CDR2 is SQIVND (reference sequence). The CDR3 has 13 amino acids. V was clipped by 2 bases and J by 5 bases, with 8 bases between them. CDR3 DNA sequence: TGTGCCAGTAGTATAACCACCCAAGATACGCAGTATTTT. Its protein is CASSITTQDTQYF. Using reference TRBV19 and TRBJ2-3 for the parts outside the CDR3, the full variable domain is DGGITQSPKYLFRKEGQNVTLSCEQNLNHDAMYWYRQDPGQGLRLIYYSQIVNDFQKGDIAEGYSVSREKKESFPLTVTSAQKNPTAFYLCASSITTQDTQYFGPGTRLTVL.

Comments on this clone: One junction end does not reproduce the germline sequence, and a read error may be involved. The chain combines TRBV10-3 with TRBJ1-2; TRBD1 aligns across 8 bases. This CDR3 is 14 amino acids long. Germline CDR1 ENHRY, CDR2 SYGVKD. The CDR3 bases are TGTGCCAGCAGTTACTCAACAGGGGGTAATGGCTACACCTTC. Translated, it gives CASSYSTGGNGYTF.

The rearrangement joins TRBV6-4 to TRBJ1-1, with TRBD1 matching over 9 bases. V was pared by 3 bases and J by 5 bases, with 4 bases of the junction left unmatched. This CDR3 has 14 residues. Germline V CDR1 and CDR2: MRHNA, SNTAGT. This chain's CDR3 is CASSEGQGRTEAFF. DNA for the CDR3: TGTGCCAGCAGTGAAGGACAGGGGAGGACTGAAGCTTTCTTT.

The chain combines TRBV29-1 with TRBJ1-1, with TRBD1 as a possible D gene (5 bases). Germline V gives CDR1 SQVTM, CDR2 ANQGSEA. The length of the CDR3 is 13 residues. Trimming removed 3 bases from V and 1 base from J, with 9 bases in between. CDR3 DNA sequence: TGCAGCGTTGACGGGACGGGGAACACTGAAGCTTTCTTT. Its translation is CSVDGTGNTEAFF.

The chain joins TRBV19 to TRBJ2-2; a possible D gene is TRBD1 (6 bases). Germline V gene data show CDR1 as LNHDA and CDR2 as SQIVND (reference sequence). This CDR3 region has 15 residues. V lost 7 bases, J lost 7 bases, and 19 bases lay in between. CDR3 nucleotides: TGTGCCAGTACCCCGCAGGGGAATGAAGACGGGGAGCTGTTTTTT. Translation: CASTPQGNEDGELFF.

The count of this clone is one. The V and J genes are TRBV15 and TRBJ2-7, with D possibly TRBD1 on 6 matching bases. The germline V and J ends were trimmed by 0 bases and 1 base, with 10 bases remaining between them. The CDR3 has 15 amino acids. Germline loops: CDR1 LNHNV, CDR2 YYDKDF (reference sequence). Written as DNA, the CDR3 is TGTGCCACCAGCAGAGACTGGGACACTTCCTACGAGCAGTACTTC. Residues: CATSRDWDTSYEQYF.

This chain connects TRBV9 to TRBJ2-1; D may be TRBD1 or TRBD2 (6 bases each). Trimming left V 0 bases short and J 12 bases short, with 19 bases between. The V gene's germline CDR1 is SGDLS and CDR2 YYNGEE. The CDR3 spans 15 residues. The CDR3: CASSVVGTGAHRQFF. In DNA, the CDR3 is TGTGCCAGCAGCGTAGTGGGGACGGGGGCACATCGGCAGTTCTTC.

The V call is TRBV6-5, the J call TRBJ2-2; D unresolved. Trimming removed 4 bases from V and 3 bases from J, with 6 bases in between. CDR3 length equals 13 residues. Per the germline V gene, CDR1 is MNHEY and CDR2 is SVGAGI. CDR3 amino acids: CASSLYYTGELFF. The CDR3 bases are TGTGCCAGCAGTTTGTACTACACCGGGGAGCTGTTTTTT.

The chain uses TRBV30 and TRBJ1-1; D is ambiguous. The ends were cut back, 1 base at V and 4 bases at J, with 7 bases in the middle. The CDR3 is made up of 12 amino acids. CDR1 is GTSNPN, CDR2 SVGIG, per germline (reference sequence). In DNA form, the CDR3 reads TGTGCCTGGAGTGGAGAGGCCACTGAAGCTTTCTTT. Amino acid sequence: CAWSGEATEAFF.

The rearrangement joins TRBV30 to TRBJ2-6; D gene unclear. This CDR3 is built from 15 residues. In germline, CDR1 is GTSNPN, CDR2 SVGIG (reference sequence). Trimming left V 0 bases short and J 0 bases short, with 6 bases between. In DNA, the CDR3 is TGTGCCTGGAGTGTGGGTCTCTCTGGGGCCAACGTCCTGACTTTC. Encoded protein: CAWSVGLSGANVLTF.

CDR3 coding DNA: TGTGCCAGCAGGGGAGATGAGACAGGGCATGGCTACACCTTC. Translated: CASRGDETGHGYTF. The V and J genes are TRBV11-1 and TRBJ1-2; TRBD1 matches 7 bases. Germline V gene sequence: CDR1 SGHAT, CDR2 FQDESV (reference sequence). The CDR3 spans 14 residues. V gave up 6 bases and J gave up 6 bases; unmatched junction bases: 10.

V usage is TRBV7-9 and J usage is TRBJ2-1, with D possibly being TRBD2 (5 bases). The germline V gene encodes CDR1 SEHNR and CDR2 FQNEAQ (reference sequence). The CDR3 spans 13 residues. V was shortened by 5 bases and J by 7 bases, with 12 bases between the two germline ends. DNA of the CDR3: TGTGCCAGCAGCCCCCCGGGAATTAATGAGCAGTTCTTC. Encoded protein: CASSPPGINEQFF.

The count of this clone is one. The rearrangement links TRBV11-2 to TRBJ2-1, with TRBD2 matching over 10 bases. This CDR3 contains 17 residues. Germline CDR1 reads SGHAT; CDR2 reads FQNNGV. Losses at the gene ends were 7 bases for V and 7 bases for J; bases not matched to a gene: 16. CDR3 loop: CASTVSSSSGRGNEQFF. Here the CDR3 DNA reads TGTGCCAGCACCGTTAGTTCCTCAAGCGGGAGGGGGAATGAGCAGTTCTTC.

This chain uses TRBV5-1 with TRBJ1-5, with a possible D match to TRBD1 (5 bases). The CDR3 is 14 amino acids. V gave up 4 bases and J gave up 3 bases, with 11 bases separating them. Germline V gene lookup returns CDR1 SGHRS and CDR2 YFSETQ. CDR3 residues: CASSHGGINQPQHF. DNA of the CDR3: TGCGCCAGCAGCCACGGGGGGATCAATCAGCCCCAGCATTTT.

This chain uses TRBV5-1 with TRBJ2-7; 8 bases line up with TRBD1. CDR3 length equals 15 residues. The germline V gene encodes CDR1 SGHRS and CDR2 YFSETQ. Trimming took 4 bases from V and 3 from J; bases not matched to a gene: 9. The CDR3 here is CASSPLTGGSYEQYF. DNA of the CDR3: TGCGCCAGCAGCCCGTTAACAGGGGGGAGCTACGAGCAGTACTTC.

This clone appeared a single time. The chain has TRBV16 and TRBJ1-1; the D gene is possibly TRBD1 (6 bases). Trimming took off 2 bases at V and 2 bases at J, with 9 bases between the two ends. This CDR3 is built from 14 residues. The germline V gene encodes CDR1 KGHSY and CDR2 FQNENV. The CDR3 coding sequence is TGTGCCAGCAGCCAACTACAGGGTAACACTGAAGCTTTCTTT. Amino acids: CASSQLQGNTEAFF.

This clone was detected only a few times. This sequence joins TRBV6-1 and TRBJ1-1, with 10 bases aligning to TRBD1. This CDR3 has 14 amino acids. Germline CDR1 and CDR2: MNHNS and SASEGT. V shed 4 bases and J 5 bases; nucleotides not matched to a gene: 4. CDR3 loop: CASSGDRGRTEAFF. The CDR3 DNA reads as TGTGCCAGCAGTGGAGACAGGGGGCGGACTGAAGCTTTCTTT.

V gene TRBV28 combines with J gene TRBJ1-1, with no clear D. This CDR3 has 14 amino acids. Trimming took 5 bases from V and 0 from J, leaving 10 bases between them. Per the germline V gene, CDR1 is MDHEN and CDR2 is SYDVKM. DNA for the CDR3: TGTGCCAGCAGTACATCCAGCTTGAACACTGAAGCTTTCTTT. This translates into CASSTSSLNTEAFF.

The gene calls are TRBV30 and TRBJ2-1; D possibly corresponds to TRBD1 (6 bases). The V gene lost 6 bases and the J gene lost 0 bases, with 12 bases spanning the gap. The CDR3 covers 14 residues. CDR1 is GTSNPN, CDR2 SVGIG, per germline (reference sequence). CDR3 residues: CACNDRTSYNEQFF. The CDR3 DNA reads TGTGCCTGTAATGACAGGACCTCCTACAATGAGCAGTTCTTC.